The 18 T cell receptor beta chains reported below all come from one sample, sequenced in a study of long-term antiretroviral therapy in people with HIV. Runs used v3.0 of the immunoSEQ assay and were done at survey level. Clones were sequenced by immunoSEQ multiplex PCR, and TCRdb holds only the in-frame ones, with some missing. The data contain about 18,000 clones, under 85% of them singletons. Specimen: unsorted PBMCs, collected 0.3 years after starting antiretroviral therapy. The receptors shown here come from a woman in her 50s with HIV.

CDR3: CASGFSRTVTDTQYF. CDR3 in DNA: TGTGCTAGTGGTTTTAGTAGGACAGTCACAGATACGCAGTATTTT. The V gene is TRBV12-5, the J gene TRBJ2-3; D is possibly TRBD1 (6 bases). From germline, CDR1 is LGHNT and CDR2 FRNRAP. The CDR3 is 15 residues long. Trimming stripped 3 bases from V and 2 bases from J, with 12 bases between.

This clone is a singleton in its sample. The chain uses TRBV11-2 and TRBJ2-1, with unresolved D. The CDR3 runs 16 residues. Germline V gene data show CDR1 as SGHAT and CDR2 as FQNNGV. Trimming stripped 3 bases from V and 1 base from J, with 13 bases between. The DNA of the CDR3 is TGTGCCAGCAGCTTCAGAGCTCATGTTTCCTACAATGAGCAGTTCTTC. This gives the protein CASSFRAHVSYNEQFF.

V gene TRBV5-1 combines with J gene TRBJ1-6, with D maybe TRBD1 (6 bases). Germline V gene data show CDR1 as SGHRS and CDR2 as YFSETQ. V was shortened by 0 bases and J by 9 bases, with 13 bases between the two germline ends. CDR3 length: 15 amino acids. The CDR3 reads CASSLGAGASSPLHF. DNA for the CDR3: TGCGCCAGCAGCTTGGGAGCGGGGGCGAGTTCACCCCTCCACTTT.

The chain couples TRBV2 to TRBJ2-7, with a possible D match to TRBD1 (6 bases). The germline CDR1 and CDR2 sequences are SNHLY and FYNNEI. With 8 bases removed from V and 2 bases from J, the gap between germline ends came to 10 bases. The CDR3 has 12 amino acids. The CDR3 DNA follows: TGTGCCAGCGGGGGCGTCCCCTACGAGCAGTACTTC. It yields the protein CASGGVPYEQYF.

CDR3 bases: TGTGCCAGCAGTCGCCTACAGGGATTAAACGAGCAGTACTTC. Its protein is CASSRLQGLNEQYF. J is TRBJ2-7 and V is TRBV6-5; D is perhaps TRBD1 (6 bases). CDR1 is MNHEY and CDR2 is SVGAGI in the germline V gene. This CDR3 contains 14 residues. V lost 5 bases and J 5 bases, leaving 16 bases between the germline ends.

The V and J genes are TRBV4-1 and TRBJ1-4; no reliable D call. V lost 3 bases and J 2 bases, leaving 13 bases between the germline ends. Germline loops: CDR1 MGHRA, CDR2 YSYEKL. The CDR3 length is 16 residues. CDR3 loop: CASSHPIGYTNEKLFF. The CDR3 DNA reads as TGCGCCAGCAGCCACCCCATCGGGTATACTAATGAAAAACTGTTTTTT.

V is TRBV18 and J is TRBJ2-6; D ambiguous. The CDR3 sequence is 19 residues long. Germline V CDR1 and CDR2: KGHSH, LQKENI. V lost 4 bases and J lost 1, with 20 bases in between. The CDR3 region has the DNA TGTGCCAGCTCACTTAGGGTAGGGCACGACCTATCTGGGGCCAACGTCCTGACTTTC. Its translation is CASSLRVGHDLSGANVLTF. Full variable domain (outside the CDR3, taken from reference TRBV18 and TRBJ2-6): NAGVMQNPRHLVRRRGQEARLRCSPMKGHSHVYWYRQLPEEGLKFMVYLQKENIIDESGMPKERFSAEFPKEGPSILRIQQVVRGDSAAYFCASSLRVGHDLSGANVLTFGAGSRLTVL.

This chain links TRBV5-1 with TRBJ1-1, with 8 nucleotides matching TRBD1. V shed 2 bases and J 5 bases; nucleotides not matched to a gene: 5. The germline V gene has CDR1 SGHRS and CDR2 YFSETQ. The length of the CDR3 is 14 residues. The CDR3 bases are TGCGCCAGCAGCTTTGAACAGGGGGGGACTGAAGCTTTCTTT. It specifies CASSFEQGGTEAFF.

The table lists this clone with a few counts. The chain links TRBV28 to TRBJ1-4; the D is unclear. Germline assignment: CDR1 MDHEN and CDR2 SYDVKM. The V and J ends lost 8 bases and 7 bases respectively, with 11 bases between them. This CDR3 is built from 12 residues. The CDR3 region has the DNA TGTGCCAGCGGGGAGTTGGGTGAAAAACTGTTTTTT. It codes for CASGELGEKLFF.

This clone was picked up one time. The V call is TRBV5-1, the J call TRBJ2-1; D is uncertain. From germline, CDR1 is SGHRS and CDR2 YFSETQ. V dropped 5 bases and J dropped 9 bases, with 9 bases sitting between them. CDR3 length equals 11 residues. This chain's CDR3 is CASRRLREQFF. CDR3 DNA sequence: TGCGCCAGCAGACGGCTGCGTGAGCAGTTCTTC.

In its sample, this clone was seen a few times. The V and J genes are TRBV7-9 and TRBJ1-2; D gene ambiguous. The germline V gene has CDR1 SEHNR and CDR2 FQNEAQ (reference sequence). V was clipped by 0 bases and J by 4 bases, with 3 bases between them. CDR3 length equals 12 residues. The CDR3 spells CASSLAFYGYTF. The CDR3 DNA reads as TGTGCCAGCAGCTTAGCTTTCTATGGCTACACCTTC.

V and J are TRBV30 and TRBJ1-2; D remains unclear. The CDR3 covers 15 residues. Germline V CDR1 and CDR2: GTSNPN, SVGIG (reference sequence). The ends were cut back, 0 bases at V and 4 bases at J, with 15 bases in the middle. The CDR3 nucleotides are TGTGCCTGGAGTGTACATTTACAGCGAGCCTATGGCTACACCTTC. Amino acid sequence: CAWSVHLQRAYGYTF. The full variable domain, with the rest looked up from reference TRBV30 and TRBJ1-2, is SQTIHQWPATLVQPVGSPLSLECTVEGTSNPNLYWYRQAAGRGLQLLFYSVGIGQISSEVPQNLSASRPQDRQFILSSKKLLLSDSGFYLCAWSVHLQRAYGYTFGSGTRLTVV.

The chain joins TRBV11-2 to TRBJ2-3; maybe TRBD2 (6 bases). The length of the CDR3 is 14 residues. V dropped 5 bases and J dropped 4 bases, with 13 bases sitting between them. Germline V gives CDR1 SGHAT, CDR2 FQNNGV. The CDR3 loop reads CASSDIRDSDTQYF. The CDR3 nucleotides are TGTGCCAGCAGCGATATCCGGGACTCAGATACGCAGTATTTT.

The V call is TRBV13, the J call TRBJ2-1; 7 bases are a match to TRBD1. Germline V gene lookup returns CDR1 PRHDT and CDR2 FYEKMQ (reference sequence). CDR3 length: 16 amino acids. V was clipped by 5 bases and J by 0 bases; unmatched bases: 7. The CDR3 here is CASSPQTGSSYNEQFF. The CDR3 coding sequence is TGTGCCAGCAGCCCACAGACAGGGAGCTCCTACAATGAGCAGTTCTTC.

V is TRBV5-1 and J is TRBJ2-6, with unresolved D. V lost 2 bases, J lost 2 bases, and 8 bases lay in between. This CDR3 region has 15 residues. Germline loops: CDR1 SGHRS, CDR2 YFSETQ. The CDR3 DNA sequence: TGCGCCAGCAGCTTTGATGGGGCTGGGGCCAACGTCCTGACTTTC. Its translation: CASSFDGAGANVLTF. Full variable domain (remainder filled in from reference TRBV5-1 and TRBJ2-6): KAGVTQTPRYLIKTRGQQVTLSCSPISGHRSVSWYQQTPGQGLQFLFEYFSETQRNKGNFPGRFSGRQFSNSRSEMNVSTLELGDSALYLCASSFDGAGANVLTFGAGSRLTVL.

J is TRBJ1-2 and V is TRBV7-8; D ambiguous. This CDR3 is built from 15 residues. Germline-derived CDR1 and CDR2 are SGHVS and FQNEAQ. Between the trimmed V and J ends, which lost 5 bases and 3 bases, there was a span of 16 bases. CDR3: CASSHEDGFHYGYTF. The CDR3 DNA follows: TGTGCCAGCAGCCACGAGGACGGCTTTCACTATGGCTACACCTTC.

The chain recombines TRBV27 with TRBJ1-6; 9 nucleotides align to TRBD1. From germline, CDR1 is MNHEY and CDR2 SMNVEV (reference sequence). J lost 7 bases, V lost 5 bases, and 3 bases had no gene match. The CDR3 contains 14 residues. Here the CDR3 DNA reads TGTGCCAGCAGTGGACAGGGGTTCAATTCACCCCTCCACTTT. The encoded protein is CASSGQGFNSPLHF.

The CDR3 sequence: CASSYRGLRQETQYF. CDR3 DNA: TGTGCCAGCAGTTACAGGGGCCTCCGCCAAGAGACCCAGTACTTC. V gene TRBV27 combines with J gene TRBJ2-5, with 7 positions matching TRBD1. Germline V lookup: CDR1 MNHEY, CDR2 SMNVEV (reference sequence). J gave up 1 base and V 4 bases, and 6 bases lay outside the gene matches. The CDR3 spans 15 residues.